These T cell receptor beta chains were read from a single sample in a study of identical twins. Using its own MiXCR run on the 5' RACE reads, TCRdb lists one record per CDR3 protein. The top ten hold over 0.25% of the sample, which has some 1,600,000 distinct CDR3 sequences, less than 35% seen once. Sequences were obtained from cord blood. The receptors shown here come from a newborn girl in good health. The CDR3 runs from the conserved cysteine through the conserved F or W. The order of the fields is clone size, V gene, J gene, D gene, CDR3 DNA, CDR3 protein. A D gene is named only where the DNA matches it firmly. A clone size is listed for some rows: how often the clone was seen (once, few, many), or a class if it is expanded.

clone_size: -; v_call: TRBV30; j_call: TRBJ2-4; d_call: -; cdr3_nt: TGTGCCTGGAGTCTCGGGGGGACAGTTCGGAACATTCAGTACTTC; cdr3_aa: CAWSLGGTVRNIQYF
clone_size: -; v_call: TRBV5-1; j_call: TRBJ1-2; d_call: -; cdr3_nt: TGCGCCAGCGGGCCGGAGTTAGCTAACTATGGCTACACCTTC; cdr3_aa: CASGPELANYGYTF
clone_size: -; v_call: TRBV10-3; j_call: TRBJ2-7; d_call: TRBD2; cdr3_nt: TGTGCCTGCGGGGGATCCTCCTCGGCCAATGAGCAGTACTTC; cdr3_aa: CACGGSSSANEQYF
clone_size: few; v_call: TRBV20-1; j_call: TRBJ2-7; d_call: TRBD2; cdr3_nt: TGCAGTGCTAGGGGACTAGCTCCCCCCTACGAGCAGTACTTC; cdr3_aa: CSARGLAPPYEQYF
clone_size: -; v_call: TRBV4-1; j_call: TRBJ1-2; d_call: -; cdr3_nt: TGCGCCAGCAGCCAAATCCAGGTTTCTAACTATGGCTACACCTTC; cdr3_aa: CASSQIQVSNYGYTF
clone_size: few; v_call: TRBV20-1; j_call: TRBJ1-1; d_call: TRBD1; cdr3_nt: TGCAGTGCTACAGACAGGGGGCAGGGGGACACTGAAGCTTTCTTT; cdr3_aa: CSATDRGQGDTEAFF
clone_size: -; v_call: TRBV6-1; j_call: TRBJ1-5; d_call: TRBD1; cdr3_nt: TGTGCCAGCAGTTCGGACAGGCCCTATAGCAATCAGCCCCAGCATTTT; cdr3_aa: CASSSDRPYSNQPQHF
clone_size: -; v_call: TRBV4-2; j_call: TRBJ1-2; d_call: -; cdr3_nt: TGTGCCAGCAGCCAAGCGACAGGAACTAACTGTGGCTACACCTTC; cdr3_aa: CASSQATGTNCGYTF
clone_size: once; v_call: TRBV9; j_call: TRBJ1-1; d_call: -; cdr3_nt: TGTGCCAGCAGCTCCGAACCAGGGAGTAAAGCTTTCTTT; cdr3_aa: CASSSEPGSKAFF
clone_size: -; v_call: TRBV11-2; j_call: TRBJ1-2; d_call: -; cdr3_nt: TGTGCCAGCAGCTTACCCCTACTGGGCTATGGCAACACCTTC; cdr3_aa: CASSLPLLGYGNTF
clone_size: -; v_call: TRBV6-2/TRBV6-3; j_call: TRBJ2-5; d_call: -; cdr3_nt: TGTGCCAGCAGTTACCCCTCCCCCTCTCTAGCGTTGTACGGTAGTGAGCAGTACTTC; cdr3_aa: CASSYPSPSLALYGSEQYF
clone_size: -; v_call: TRBV12-3/TRBV12-4; j_call: TRBJ2-7; d_call: TRBD1; cdr3_nt: TGTGCCAGCAGTCCGCGGACAGGGTCCTACTACGAGCAGTACTTC; cdr3_aa: CASSPRTGSYYEQYF
clone_size: few; v_call: TRBV28; j_call: TRBJ1-4; d_call: -; cdr3_nt: TGTGCCAGCCAAAGGGCGCGAAATGAAAAACTGTTTTTT; cdr3_aa: CASQRARNEKLFF
clone_size: few; v_call: TRBV20-1; j_call: TRBJ2-1; d_call: TRBD2; cdr3_nt: TGCAGTGCTAGAGATGGGACTAGCGGGATTGAGCAGTTCTTC; cdr3_aa: CSARDGTSGIEQFF
clone_size: few; v_call: TRBV2; j_call: TRBJ1-1; d_call: -; cdr3_nt: TGTGCCAGCAGTGATGAGGGAACTGAAGCTTTCTTT; cdr3_aa: CASSDEGTEAFF
clone_size: few; v_call: TRBV27; j_call: TRBJ2-3; d_call: -; cdr3_nt: TGTGCCAGCAGTTTAAGGCCACCTATCCGGGTACCGACAGATACGCAGTATTTT; cdr3_aa: CASSLRPPIRVPTDTQYF